These 30 T cell receptor beta chains were sequenced from one sample in a study of CD4 T cells in relation to SARS-CoV-2 and coronaviruses. Before the COVID-19 pandemic, during about 2011-2019, CD4+ T cells were taken from unexposed donors. After approximately 10 days of culture, CD4+ T cells were isolated. These TCRs are of unknown antigen specificity. Generated by immunoSEQ multiplex PCR, the TCRdb table keeps only in-frame clones and is missing some. This sample carries more than 20,000 clones, more than 70% of them seen once, and the ten largest clones take around an eighth. The sequenced sample was CD4+ T cells from PBMCs, cultured in vitro. The receptors derive from a human donor in good health.

V usage is TRBV10-2 and J usage is TRBJ1-2; D gene ambiguous. Per germline, CDR1 WSHSY and CDR2 SAAADI. V was clipped by 10 bases and J by 7 bases, with 22 bases between them. This CDR3 has 14 amino acids. The CDR3 DNA reads as TGCGCCATCAGAGAGGGTTCCTCGACCGGTGGCTACACCTTC. The encoded protein is CAIREGSSTGGYTF.

By share of the sample, this clone is medium-sized. The V and J genes are TRBV28 and TRBJ2-4; TRBD2 matches 9 bases. Per germline, CDR1 MDHEN and CDR2 SYDVKM. This CDR3 comprises 16 residues. Trimming removed 4 bases from V and 2 bases from J; junction bases left unmatched: 6. In nucleotides, the CDR3 is TGTGCCAGCAGTTCCCTGACTAGCGGAACCAAAAACATTCAGTACTTC. This codes for CASSSLTSGTKNIQYF. The whole variable domain, remainder taken from reference TRBV28 and TRBJ2-4, is DVKVTQSSRYLVKRTGEKVFLECVQDMDHENMFWYRQDPGLGLRLIYFSYDVKMKEKGDIPEGYSVSREKKERFSLILESASTNQTSMYLCASSSLTSGTKNIQYFGAGTRLSVL.

This clone was observed a handful of times. V usage is TRBV30 and J usage is TRBJ2-7; 9 nucleotides align to TRBD1. The length of the CDR3 is 15 residues. CDR1 and CDR2 from the germline V gene are GTSNPN and SVGIG (reference sequence). Trimming at V came to 0 bases and at J to 5 bases, leaving 8 bases not matched to a gene. CDR3 coding DNA: TGTGCCTGGAGTGTACTGGGGACAGGGTCCCACGAGCAGTACTTC. As protein: CAWSVLGTGSHEQYF.

The genes are TRBV7-9 and TRBJ2-1, with a weak D call TRBD2 (6 bases). V was cut by 4 bases and J by 4 bases, with 11 bases left in between. The CDR3 extends over 14 amino acids. Per the germline V gene, CDR1 is SEHNR and CDR2 is FQNEAQ (reference sequence). CDR3 residues: CASSSFRGYNEQFF. In DNA form, the CDR3 reads TGTGCCAGCAGCTCGTTTCGGGGGTACAATGAGCAGTTCTTC. Filled out from reference TRBV7-9 and TRBJ2-1, the complete variable domain reads DTGVSQNPRHKITKRGQNVTFRCDPISEHNRLYWYRQTLGQGPEFLTYFQNEAQLEKSRLLSDRFSAERPKGSFSTLEIQRTEQGDSAMYLCASSSFRGYNEQFFGPGTRLTVL.

This chain links TRBV6-5 with TRBJ2-7; 8 positions match TRBD2. This CDR3 contains 15 residues. The germline V gene has CDR1 MNHEY and CDR2 SVGAGI. Losses at the gene ends were 7 bases for V and 2 bases for J; bases not matched to a gene: 10. Here the CDR3 DNA reads TGTGCCAGCACCCAAGGGCGGGGGGTGACCTACGAGCAGTACTTC. Translation: CASTQGRGVTYEQYF.

The CDR3 protein is CAWGTENTEAFF. The CDR3 DNA sequence: TGTGCCTGGGGAACAGAGAACACTGAAGCTTTCTTT. The rearrangement links TRBV30 to TRBJ1-1, with D uncertain. Germline V gene lookup returns CDR1 GTSNPN and CDR2 SVGIG (reference sequence). The CDR3 runs to 12 residues. Trimming removed 5 bases from V and 1 base from J, with 8 bases in between.

The CDR3 region is CASTQSSYNEQFF. In DNA form, the CDR3 reads TGCGCCAGCACCCAGAGCTCCTACAATGAGCAGTTCTTC. The rearrangement joins TRBV10-2 to TRBJ2-1; D uncertain. This CDR3 spans 13 amino acids. The V end lost 7 bases, the J end lost 0 bases, and 7 bases lay between the germline ends. Germline V gene lookup returns CDR1 WSHSY and CDR2 SAAADI.

J is TRBJ2-6 and V is TRBV5-8; D is perhaps TRBD1 (5 bases). Per germline, CDR1 SGHTS and CDR2 YDEGEE. The CDR3 has 17 amino acids. Between the trimmed V and J ends, which lost 2 bases and 0 bases, there was a span of 12 bases. CDR3 sequence (DNA): TGTGCCAGCAGCTTTTTTAGACAGAGCTCTGGGGCCAACGTCCTGACTTTC. Translation gives CASSFFRQSSGANVLTF.

V gene TRBV28 combines with J gene TRBJ2-4, with TRBD2 matching over 7 bases. Losses at the gene ends were 8 bases for V and 9 bases for J; bases not matched to a gene: 10. The CDR3 is 13 amino acids. The germline CDR1 and CDR2 sequences are MDHEN and SYDVKM. The CDR3 spells CASGRGPGTIQYF. The DNA for the CDR3 is TGTGCCAGCGGGAGGGGACCGGGTACCATTCAGTACTTC.

A few counts support this clone. The V and J genes are TRBV11-3 and TRBJ2-2, with TRBD2 matching over 8 bases. With 5 bases clipped from V and 6 bases from J, the junction kept 14 bases outside the gene matches. Germline assignment: CDR1 SGHNT and CDR2 YENEEA. This CDR3 spans 17 amino acids. The CDR3 bases are TGTGCCAGCAGCCGTAGTACTAGCGGTGTTTATGCCGGGGAGCTGTTTTTT. Translation gives CASSRSTSGVYAGELFF.

This chain joins TRBV19 and TRBJ2-5; D remains ambiguous. In germline, CDR1 is LNHDA, CDR2 SQIVND (reference sequence). There are 14 residues in the CDR3. V was pared by 3 bases and J by 2 bases, with 10 bases between. Here the CDR3 DNA reads TGTGCCAGTAGTATGGGCGGCAGTCAAGAGACCCAGTACTTC. Amino acids: CASSMGGSQETQYF.

The genes are TRBV3-1 (or the pseudogene TRBV3-2) and TRBJ2-1, with 10 nucleotides matching TRBD2. Trimming removed 3 bases from V and 7 bases from J; junction bases left unmatched: 9. CDR1 and CDR2 from the germline V gene are LGHDT and YNNKEL (reference sequence). This CDR3 comprises 16 residues. For the CDR3, the DNA is TGTGCCAGCAGCCAGGTAGCGGGAGGCCCGACGAATGAGCAGTTCTTC. Its translation: CASSQVAGGPTNEQFF.

The V and J genes are TRBV12-3 or TRBV12-4 and TRBJ2-5, with a weak D call TRBD2 (6 bases). Trimming removed 3 bases from V and 5 bases from J, with 10 bases in between. The CDR3 spans 13 residues. The CDR3 nucleotides read TGTGCCAGCAGTTTCGGCGGGACGGAGACCCAGTACTTC. Amino acid sequence: CASSFGGTETQYF.

The chain recombines TRBV7-6 with TRBJ2-5, with 7 bases matching TRBD2. V gave up 4 bases and J gave up 3 bases; unmatched junction bases: 11. The CDR3 is 16 amino acids. Germline V gives CDR1 SGHVS, CDR2 FNYEAQ. The CDR3 is CASSSTRGGWEETQYF. CDR3 DNA sequence: TGTGCCAGCAGCTCGACGAGGGGAGGGTGGGAAGAGACCCAGTACTTC.

This clone was detected only once. The rearrangement links TRBV3-1 (or the pseudogene TRBV3-2) to TRBJ2-2; no clear D gene. The CDR3 has 11 amino acids. Germline CDR1 and CDR2: LGHDT and YNNKEL (reference sequence). The germline V and J ends were trimmed by 3 bases and 6 bases, with 2 bases remaining between them. The DNA for the CDR3 is TGTGCCAGCAGCCAGGCCGGGGAGCTGTTTTTT. Protein sequence: CASSQAGELFF.

J is TRBJ1-1 and V is TRBV18; D unresolved. Germline V lookup: CDR1 KGHSH, CDR2 LQKENI. This CDR3 is 13 amino acids long. The ends were cut back, 3 bases at V and 0 bases at J, with 5 bases in the middle. In DNA form, the CDR3 reads TGTGCCAGCTCACCGGGCCTGAACACTGAAGCTTTCTTT. Amino acids: CASSPGLNTEAFF.

The chain couples TRBV13 to TRBJ2-7; either TRBD1 or TRBD2 may fit D (5 bases each). The germline V gene has CDR1 PRHDT and CDR2 FYEKMQ (reference sequence). V lost 2 bases to trimming and J lost 7 bases, with 15 bases between them. The CDR3 contains 14 residues. The CDR3 coding sequence is TGTGCCAGCAGCTTAAGGCGAGGGGCTGGTGAGCAGTACTTC. Protein sequence: CASSLRRGAGEQYF.

This chain uses TRBV2 with TRBJ1-1; a weak D match, TRBD1 (6 bases). CDR1 is SNHLY, CDR2 FYNNEI, per germline. This CDR3 is 13 amino acids long. V gave up 10 bases and J gave up 10 bases, with 22 bases separating them. The CDR3 region has the DNA TGTGCCATCCTAGAACAGGGCTTCTCAGGAGCTTTCTTT. Protein sequence: CAILEQGFSGAFF.

The V and J genes are TRBV11-2 and TRBJ2-7, with TRBD2 matching over 10 bases. CDR3 size: 16 residues. Germline V lookup: CDR1 SGHAT, CDR2 FQNNGV. The V and J ends lost 5 bases and 7 bases, in that order; junction bases with no gene match: 14. Written as DNA, the CDR3 is TGTGCCAGCAGCCCGACGACTAGCGGGCTAAATAGGGAGCAGTACTTC. It codes for CASSPTTSGLNREQYF.

The chain combines TRBV20-1 with TRBJ2-1, with D possibly matching TRBD2 (6 bases). Trimming left V 3 bases short and J 2 bases short, with 11 bases between. This CDR3 contains 14 residues. CDR1 and CDR2 (germline): DFQATT, SNEGSKA (reference sequence). The CDR3 is CSASIAAPYNEQFF. DNA of the CDR3: TGCAGTGCTAGTATAGCGGCCCCCTACAATGAGCAGTTCTTC.

The chain employs TRBV30 and TRBJ1-1; 7 bases align to TRBD1. V shed 5 bases, J shed 4 bases, and the junction held 16 bases outside the gene matches. Germline V gene lookup returns CDR1 GTSNPN and CDR2 SVGIG (reference sequence). CDR3 length: 16 amino acids. CDR3 in amino acids: CAWVKDRRSRATEAFF. CDR3 bases: TGTGCCTGGGTTAAGGACAGGAGGTCCAGGGCCACTGAAGCTTTCTTT.

This chain connects TRBV7-9 to TRBJ1-2; tentative D call: TRBD1 (6 bases). Germline V gene data show CDR1 as SEHNR and CDR2 as FQNEAQ (reference sequence). CDR3 size: 15 residues. Trimming cost V 4 bases and J 8 bases, with 20 bases left between them. Here the CDR3 DNA reads TGTGCCAGCAGCTCCCGGGGGGCGCCTGGTAGGGGCTACACCTTC. Its translation is CASSSRGAPGRGYTF. Drawing the rest from reference TRBV7-9 and TRBJ1-2, the complete variable domain is DTGVSQNPRHKITKRGQNVTFRCDPISEHNRLYWYRQTLGQGPEFLTYFQNEAQLEKSRLLSDRFSAERPKGSFSTLEIQRTEQGDSAMYLCASSSRGAPGRGYTFGSGTRLTVV.

V and J are TRBV5-1 and TRBJ2-3; D is ambiguous. Germline V lookup: CDR1 SGHRS, CDR2 YFSETQ. V was pared by 1 base and J by 1 base, with 13 bases between. The CDR3 has 16 residues. The CDR3 nucleotides read TGCGCCAGCAGCTTGATGGCAGTGGATCGCACAGATACGCAGTATTTT. It is translated as CASSLMAVDRTDTQYF.

The chain uses TRBV19 and TRBJ2-7, with D possibly matching TRBD1 (6 bases). The CDR3 consists of 14 residues. CDR1 LNHDA and CDR2 SQIVND come from the germline V gene (reference sequence). V lost 5 bases to trimming and J lost 1 base, with 12 bases between them. Here the CDR3 reads CASSDSTGSYEQYF. The CDR3 coding sequence is TGTGCCAGTAGTGACTCGACAGGATCCTACGAGCAGTACTTC.

The chain links TRBV19 to TRBJ1-2; 9 bases are a match to TRBD1. The CDR3 has 18 residues. Looked up from germline, CDR1 is LNHDA and CDR2 is SQIVND (reference sequence). V dropped 4 bases and J dropped 4; count of bases not matched to a gene: 16. The DNA of the CDR3 is TGTGCCAGTAGTACTCGGGACAGGGCTCAACCACCGGGCTATGGCTACACCTTC. It encodes CASSTRDRAQPPGYGYTF.

The V call is TRBV10-3, the J call TRBJ2-1, with 10 bases identical to TRBD2. CDR3 length: 17 amino acids. Trimming at V came to 0 bases and at J to 5 bases, leaving 7 bases not matched to a gene. Germline V gene sequence: CDR1 ENHRY, CDR2 SYGVKD. The DNA for the CDR3 is TGTGCCATCAGTGAGTCGGTTACTAGCGGGATGAACAATGAGCAGTTCTTC. It codes for CAISESVTSGMNNEQFF.

The rearrangement joins TRBV2 to TRBJ2-1; 14 nucleotides line up with TRBD2. Unmatched junction bases numbered 1, after V lost 6 bases and J lost 0 bases. Per the germline V gene, CDR1 is SNHLY and CDR2 is FYNNEI. This CDR3 comprises 16 residues. The CDR3 loop is CASRGTSGSSYNEQFF. The CDR3 DNA reads TGTGCCAGCAGGGGGACTAGCGGGAGCTCCTACAATGAGCAGTTCTTC.

This clone occurred once. V and J are TRBV9 and TRBJ2-7, with 7 bases matching TRBD2. From germline, CDR1 is SGDLS and CDR2 YYNGEE. This CDR3 has 15 amino acids. V trimming: 4 bases; J trimming: 0 bases; junction bases outside the gene matches: 7. The CDR3 sequence is CASSPRASGSYEQYF. CDR3 in DNA: TGTGCCAGCAGCCCCCGAGCTAGCGGCTCCTACGAGCAGTACTTC.

Regarding this clone: Mismatch with germline at one junction end may stem from a read error. V usage is TRBV4-1 and J usage is TRBJ1-2; 10 bases align to TRBD1. The CDR3 has 13 residues. CDR1 is MGHRA and CDR2 is YSYEKL in the germline V gene. The DNA for the CDR3 is TGCGCCAGCAGCCATCCGGACAGGGGGGCCGTTGCCTTC. Amino acid sequence: CASSHPDRGAVAF.

V is TRBV4-2 and J is TRBJ1-1, with 10 nucleotides matching TRBD1. The CDR3 is 16 amino acids. The V gene end was trimmed by 4 bases and the J gene end by 6 bases; junction bases not matched to a gene: 11. Per the germline V gene, CDR1 is LGHNA and CDR2 is YNFKEQ. The CDR3: CASSRTRGDRGSEAFF. CDR3 coding DNA: TGTGCCAGCAGCCGAACCCGCGGGGACAGGGGCTCTGAAGCTTTCTTT.